Listed below are T cell receptor beta chains from one sample, sequenced in a study of control samples from healthy donors and cancer patients. The protocol was immunoSEQ multiplex PCR, while the TCRdb copy is restricted to in-frame clones and leaves out a portion. The profile shows 13,000 or so clones, roughly 88% of them singletons. Input material: formalin-fixed, paraffin-embedded tissue. The receptors come from a male donor with melanoma. The CDR3 runs from the conserved cysteine through the conserved F or W. D genes are given only for firm matches. A row's size may be missing; if present it is once, few, many or a size class.

J: TRBJ2-3; D: TRBD2; size: -; V: TRBV19; DNA: TGTGCCAGTAGCTTTTCCGGGGGGTTTAGCACAGATACGCAGTATTTT; CDR3: CASSFSGGFSTDTQYF
J: TRBJ2-3; D: -; size: once; V: TRBV24-1; DNA: TGTGCCACCAGTGCCCAGCGGAGCACAGATACGCAGTATTTT; CDR3: CATSAQRSTDTQYF
J: TRBJ2-2; D: -; size: -; V: TRBV13; DNA: TGTGCCAGCAGCCCGAACACCGGGGAGCTGTTTTTT; CDR3: CASSPNTGELFF
J: TRBJ1-1; D: -; size: -; V: TRBV2; DNA: TGTGCCAGCAGTGGGATTGGGACTGACGACTGGGAAGCTTTCTTT; CDR3: CASSGIGTDDWEAFF
J: TRBJ2-2; D: TRBD2; size: -; V: TRBV5-4; DNA: TGTGCCAGCAGCCCGGGACTAGCTCAGACCGGGGAGCTGTTTTTT; CDR3: CASSPGLAQTGELFF
J: TRBJ1-1; D: TRBD1; size: -; V: TRBV7-9; DNA: TGTGCCAGCAGCCTGGGGGCAGGGGGCGTTACTGAAGCTTTCTTT; CDR3: CASSLGAGGVTEAFF
J: TRBJ2-2; D: TRBD2; size: -; V: TRBV6-5; DNA: TGTGCCAGCAGTTCTCTAGCGGAATACACCGGGGAGCTGTTTTTT; CDR3: CASSSLAEYTGELFF
J: TRBJ2-1; D: -; size: -; V: TRBV10-3; DNA: TGTGCCATCAGTGAGTCAACGAGATCTGAGCAGTTCTTC; CDR3: CAISESTRSEQFF
J: TRBJ1-1; D: -; size: -; V: TRBV18; DNA: TGTGCCAGCTCCGCGGGCGGGGGGCACCTCGACACTGAAGCTTTCTTT; CDR3: CASSAGGGHLDTEAFF
J: TRBJ2-5; D: TRBD1; size: -; V: TRBV15; DNA: TGTGCCACCAGCAGAGATAGACAGGGAGAGACCCAGTACTTC; CDR3: CATSRDRQGETQYF
J: TRBJ2-1; D: TRBD2; size: -; V: TRBV11-3; DNA: TGTGCCAGCAGCTTAGTAGGCGGGAGGGGTCACAATGAGCAGTTCTTC; CDR3: CASSLVGGRGHNEQFF
J: TRBJ2-3; D: -; size: -; V: TRBV19; DNA: TGTGCCTGTACAGGAGGGCGGGCAGATACGCAGTATTTT; CDR3: CACTGGRADTQYF
J: TRBJ2-7; D: -; size: -; V: TRBV5-6; DNA: TGTGCCAGCAGCTTGACGTTGGAGGGGTACGAGCAGTACTTC; CDR3: CASSLTLEGYEQYF
J: TRBJ2-1; D: TRBD2; size: -; V: TRBV6-1; DNA: TGTGCCAGCAGTGAATACGGCGGGAGATGGGCTAATGAGCAGTTCTTC; CDR3: CASSEYGGRWANEQFF
J: TRBJ1-6; D: TRBD1; size: -; V: TRBV18; DNA: TGTGCCAGCTCACGACAGGGGAGCTCCTATAATTCACCCCTCCACTTT; CDR3: CASSRQGSSYNSPLHF
J: TRBJ2-1; D: TRBD1; size: -; V: TRBV4-1; DNA: TGCGCCAGCAGCCAAAGATCGGTCCGGACAGGGCTCGGGAATGAGCAGTTCTTC; CDR3: CASSQRSVRTGLGNEQFF
J: TRBJ1-1; D: -; size: -; V: TRBV27; DNA: TGTGCCAGCAGTTTATCTGATGGCACTGAAGCTTTCTTT; CDR3: CASSLSDGTEAFF
J: TRBJ1-1; D: -; size: -; V: TRBV27; DNA: TGTGCCAGCAGCCTATACACGGGAAAGAACACTGAAGCTTTCTTT; CDR3: CASSLYTGKNTEAFF
J: TRBJ2-1; D: -; size: -; V: TRBV18; DNA: TGTGCCAGCTCACCAGTAGGGATCAATGAGCAGTTCTTC; CDR3: CASSPVGINEQFF
J: TRBJ2-7; D: -; size: -; V: TRBV9; DNA: TGTGCCAGCAGCCCGGGACCGGGAGTCGAGTACGAGCAGTACTTC; CDR3: CASSPGPGVEYEQYF
J: TRBJ2-2; D: TRBD2; size: few; V: TRBV3-1/TRBV3-2; DNA: TGTGCCAGCAGCCAACTTAGCGGGAGAGGGGCGTCCGGGGAGCTGTTTTTT; CDR3: CASSQLSGRGASGELFF
J: TRBJ2-1; D: TRBD2; size: -; V: TRBV6-5; DNA: TGTGCCAGCTGGAAACGGGAGGGGCAGTTCTTC; CDR3: CASWKREGQFF
J: TRBJ2-7; D: -; size: few; V: TRBV12-5; DNA: TGTGCTAGTGGCCTCGAGGGGACCGAGCAGTACTTC; CDR3: CASGLEGTEQYF